This T cell receptor beta chain stems from a study of blood T cell repertoires in COVID-19. Study context: COVID-19 samples from acute and convalescent phases originated in the United States, Italy and Spain.

Original data processing: Reference gene primer amplification in the assay estimated nucleated cell counts. Repertoires were generated with immunoSEQ multiplex PCR, while TCRdb's copy carries only in-frame clones and drops some. The DNA was the basis for D and trimming; V, J and clone size are from that table. The sample holds 130,000 to 150,000 clones, 84% seen once. V was pared by 1 base and J by 8 bases, with 11 bases between. The CDR3 runs to 13 residues. Germline V gives CDR1 PRHDT, CDR2 FYEKMQ (reference sequence). The V gene is TRBV13, the J gene TRBJ1-2; no reliable D call. Sequencing was performed on peripheral blood. The origin of this receptor is a human donor in a cohort sampled during active COVID-19. CDR3 amino acids: CASSLVRFGGYTF. The CDR3 DNA reads as TGTGCCAGCAGCTTAGTCCGTTTTGGCGGCTACACCTTC.